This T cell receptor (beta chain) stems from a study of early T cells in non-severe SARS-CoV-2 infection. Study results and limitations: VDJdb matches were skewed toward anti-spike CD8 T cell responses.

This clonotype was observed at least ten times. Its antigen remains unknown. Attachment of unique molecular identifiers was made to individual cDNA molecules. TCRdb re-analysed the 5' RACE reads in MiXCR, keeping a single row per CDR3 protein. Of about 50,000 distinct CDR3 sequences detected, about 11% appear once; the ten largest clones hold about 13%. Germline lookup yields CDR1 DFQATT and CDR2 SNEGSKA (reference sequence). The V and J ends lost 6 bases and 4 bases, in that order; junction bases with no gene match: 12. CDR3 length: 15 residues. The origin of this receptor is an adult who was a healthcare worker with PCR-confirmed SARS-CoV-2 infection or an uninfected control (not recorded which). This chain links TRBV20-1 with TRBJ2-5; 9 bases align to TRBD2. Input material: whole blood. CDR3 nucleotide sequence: TGCAGTGCCACCCGAGGGGCGGGGGGGCTAGAGACCCAGTACTTC. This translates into CSATRGAGGLETQYF.